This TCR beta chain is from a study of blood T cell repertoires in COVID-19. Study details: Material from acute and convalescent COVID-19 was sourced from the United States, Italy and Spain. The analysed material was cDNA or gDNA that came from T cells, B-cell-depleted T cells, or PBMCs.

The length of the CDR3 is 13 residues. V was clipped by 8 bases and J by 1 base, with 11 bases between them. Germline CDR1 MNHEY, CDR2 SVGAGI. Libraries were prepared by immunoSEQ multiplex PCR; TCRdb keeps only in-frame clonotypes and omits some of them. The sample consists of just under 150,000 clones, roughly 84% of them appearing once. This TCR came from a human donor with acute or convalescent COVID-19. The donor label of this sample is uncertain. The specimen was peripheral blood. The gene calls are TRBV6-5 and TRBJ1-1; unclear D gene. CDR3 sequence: CASSRVSNTEAFF. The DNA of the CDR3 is TGTGCCAGCTCTCGGGTTTCGAACACTGAAGCTTTCTTT.